This T cell receptor beta chain is from a study of T cell changes during pregnancy in multiple sclerosis. Per germline, CDR1 SGHTS and CDR2 YDEGEE. The CDR3 length is 15 residues. V dropped 5 bases and J dropped 8 bases, with 19 bases sitting between them. This table comes from immunoSEQ multiplex PCR, and its TCRdb copy is limited to in-frame clones, with some not included. The data contain approximately 130,000 clones, approximately 94% of them singletons. This sequence joins TRBV5-8 and TRBJ1-4; D might be TRBD1 (6 bases). The receptor comes from a female donor with multiple sclerosis, enrolled in a pregnancy study. The sample consisted of peripheral blood, taken before pregnancy. The CDR3 is CASSPTGHPGEKLFF. CDR3 bases: TGTGCCAGCAGTCCCACGGGACATCCGGGCGAAAAACTGTTTTTT.